This T cell receptor (beta chain) was sequenced in a study of tumor and adjacent non-tumor tissue in lung cancer. Study-wide findings and caveats: Tumor repertoires had a smaller top 100 clone share than normal lung.

The template was RNA from unsorted bulk tissue. Donors were chemotherapy-naive, newly diagnosed lung cancer surgical patients in China, August–November 2014. On this clonotype itself: Its antigen is still unknown. One junction end does not reproduce the germline sequence, and a read error may be involved.

Three rounds of nested PCR, following a modified ARM-PCR protocol, produced the TCRbeta library. MiXCR, run by TCRdb on the multiplex PCR reads, gives a single entry per CDR3 protein. The table includes roughly 81,000 distinct CDR3 sequences, around two thirds detected once. Looked up from germline, CDR1 is DFQATT and CDR2 is SNEGSKA (reference sequence). This CDR3 has 14 amino acids. The chain is built from TRBV20-1 and TRBJ2-1; D is ambiguous. The sequenced material came from lung tumor tissue. The sequence was collected from a woman between 65 and 79 years old with non-small cell lung cancer. The DNA of the CDR3 is TGTAGTGCTTGGGTACAGCGTTCCTACAATGAGCAGTTCTTC. Encoded protein: CSAWVQRSYNEQFF.